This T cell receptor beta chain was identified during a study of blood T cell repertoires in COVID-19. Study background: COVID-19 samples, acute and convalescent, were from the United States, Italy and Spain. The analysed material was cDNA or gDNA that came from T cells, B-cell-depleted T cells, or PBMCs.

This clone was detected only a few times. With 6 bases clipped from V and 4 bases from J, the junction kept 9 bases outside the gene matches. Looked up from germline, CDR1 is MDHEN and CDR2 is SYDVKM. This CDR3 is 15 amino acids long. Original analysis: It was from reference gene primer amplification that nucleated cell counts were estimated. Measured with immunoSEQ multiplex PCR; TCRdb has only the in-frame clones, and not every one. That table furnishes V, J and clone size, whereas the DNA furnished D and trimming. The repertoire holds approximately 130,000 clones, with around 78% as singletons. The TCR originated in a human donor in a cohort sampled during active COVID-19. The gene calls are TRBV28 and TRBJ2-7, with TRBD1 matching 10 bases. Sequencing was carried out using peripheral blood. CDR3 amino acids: CASRKTGGAGYEQYF. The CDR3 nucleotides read TGTGCCAGCAGGAAGACAGGGGGCGCCGGTTACGAGCAGTACTTC. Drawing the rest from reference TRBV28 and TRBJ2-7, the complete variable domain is DVKVTQSSRYLVKRTGEKVFLECVQDMDHENMFWYRQDPGLGLRLIYFSYDVKMKEKGDIPEGYSVSREKKERFSLILESASTNQTSMYLCASRKTGGAGYEQYFGPGTRLTVT.